The subject of this entry is one TCR beta chain. What it binds is not known. This sample is drawn from a study of CD8+CD57+ T cells in acquired aplastic anemia. Findings and limits, study-wide: The study found no significant CD8+ Simpson's diversity difference between patients and controls.

Researchers used genomic DNA as the template to profile TCR beta VDJ and CDR3. MiXCR was run by TCRdb on the reads, yielding one entry per CDR3 protein. The table has a few hundred thousand distinct CDR3 sequences, about two thirds seen once. V dropped 1 base and J dropped 3 bases, with 15 bases sitting between them. Germline CDR1 and CDR2: SGHAT and FQDESV (reference sequence). The CDR3 is 16 residues long. The chain has TRBV11-1 and TRBJ2-5; D is perhaps TRBD1 or TRBD2 (5 bases each). The clonotype was recovered from a human donor in good health, serving as a control. Sequencing was carried out using sorted CD4+, CD8+, or CD8+CD57+ T cells (not recorded which) from PBMCs. The CDR3 here is CASSLVLTGGEETQYF. CDR3 nucleotide sequence: TGTGCCAGCAGCTTAGTGTTGACTGGGGGAGAAGAGACCCAGTACTTC.